The subject of this entry is one T cell receptor (beta chain). Trimming shortened V by 1 base and J by 4 bases, and 13 bases separated the two germline ends. The germline V gene encodes CDR1 DFQATT and CDR2 SNEGSKA (reference sequence). The CDR3 has 14 amino acids. This sample was taken from a study of neurological immune-mediated disorders. TCRdb reanalysed the 5' RACE reads using MiXCR and keeps one entry per CDR3 protein. The sample shows some 66,000 distinct CDR3 sequences, less than 5.5% of them seen only once. Sequences were obtained from PBMCs. This TCR derives from a man aged 25-45 years with multiple sclerosis. V is TRBV20-1 and J is TRBJ1-2; a possible D gene is TRBD1 (5 bases). The CDR3 region is CSARGQQTSYGYTF. The CDR3 DNA reads as TGCAGTGCTAGAGGACAGCAAACGAGCTATGGCTACACCTTC.